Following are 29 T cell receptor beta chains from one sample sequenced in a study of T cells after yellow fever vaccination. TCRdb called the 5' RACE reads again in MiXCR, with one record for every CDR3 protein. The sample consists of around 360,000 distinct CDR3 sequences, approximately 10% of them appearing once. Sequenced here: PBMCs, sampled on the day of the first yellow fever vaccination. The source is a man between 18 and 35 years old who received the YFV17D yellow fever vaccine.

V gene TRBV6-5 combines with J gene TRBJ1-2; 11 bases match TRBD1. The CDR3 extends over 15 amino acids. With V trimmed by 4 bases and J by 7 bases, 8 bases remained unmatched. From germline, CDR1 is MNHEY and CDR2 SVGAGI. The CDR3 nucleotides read TGTGCCAGCAGTTTCCTGGGACAGGGGGTAGGTGGCTACACCTTC. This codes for CASSFLGQGVGGYTF.

CDR3 nucleotide sequence: TGTGCCAGCAGTTTAACTGGCGAGAGAGAGACCCAGTACTTC. Translated: CASSLTGERETQYF. The rearrangement uses TRBV12-3 or TRBV12-4 and TRBJ2-5; D remains unclear. The CDR3 loop spans 14 amino acids. Trimming stripped 2 bases from V and 4 bases from J, with 11 bases between.

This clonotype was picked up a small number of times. CDR3 residues: CASSPPLTRGGADGELFF. The CDR3, as DNA: TGCGCCAGCAGCCCCCCATTAACAAGGGGGGGGGCCGACGGGGAGCTGTTTTTT. This chain joins TRBV4-1 and TRBJ2-2, with a tentative D call TRBD2 (7 bases). The length of the CDR3 is 18 residues. The ends were cut back, 4 bases at V and 7 bases at J, with 25 bases in the middle. CDR1 is MGHRA and CDR2 is YSYEKL in the germline V gene.

The CDR3 loop reads CASSLLRSRGMNTEAFF. The CDR3 DNA sequence: TGCGCCAGCAGCTTGTTGAGGTCGAGGGGAATGAACACTGAAGCTTTCTTT. V gene TRBV5-1 combines with J gene TRBJ1-1; D possibly corresponds to TRBD1 (5 bases). Germline CDR1 SGHRS, CDR2 YFSETQ. Between the trimmed V and J ends, which lost 1 base and 0 bases, there was a span of 16 bases. The CDR3 is made up of 17 amino acids. Using reference TRBV5-1 and TRBJ1-1 for the parts outside the CDR3, the full variable domain is KAGVTQTPRYLIKTRGQQVTLSCSPISGHRSVSWYQQTPGQGLQFLFEYFSETQRNKGNFPGRFSGRQFSNSRSEMNVSTLELGDSALYLCASSLLRSRGMNTEAFFGQGTRLTVV.

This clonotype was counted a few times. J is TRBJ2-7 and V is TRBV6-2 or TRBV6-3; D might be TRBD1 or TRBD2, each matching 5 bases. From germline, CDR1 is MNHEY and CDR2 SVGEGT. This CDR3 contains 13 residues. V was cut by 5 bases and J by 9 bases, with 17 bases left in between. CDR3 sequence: CASSPTGSRGQYV. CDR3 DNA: TGTGCCAGCAGTCCCACAGGCAGCCGGGGGCAGTACGTC.

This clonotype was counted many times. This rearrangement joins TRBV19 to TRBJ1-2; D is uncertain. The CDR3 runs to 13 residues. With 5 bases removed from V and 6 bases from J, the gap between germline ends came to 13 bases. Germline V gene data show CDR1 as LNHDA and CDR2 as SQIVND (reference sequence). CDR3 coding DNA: TGTGCCAGTAGTGATCGGAAGCGGGATGGCTACACCTTC. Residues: CASSDRKRDGYTF.

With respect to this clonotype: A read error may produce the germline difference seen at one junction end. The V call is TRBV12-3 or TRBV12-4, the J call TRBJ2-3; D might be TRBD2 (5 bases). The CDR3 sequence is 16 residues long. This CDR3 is CASSLILAPSTDTRYF. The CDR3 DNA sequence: TGTGCCAGCAGTTTAATTCTGGCCCCTAGCACAGATACGCGGTATTTT.

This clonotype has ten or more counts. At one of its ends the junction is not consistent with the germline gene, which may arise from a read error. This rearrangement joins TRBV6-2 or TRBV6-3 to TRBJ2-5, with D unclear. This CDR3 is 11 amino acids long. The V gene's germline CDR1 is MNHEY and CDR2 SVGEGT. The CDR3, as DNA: TGTGCCAGCAGTTACTCTAGGACGGTGGACTTC. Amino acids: CASSYSRTVDF.

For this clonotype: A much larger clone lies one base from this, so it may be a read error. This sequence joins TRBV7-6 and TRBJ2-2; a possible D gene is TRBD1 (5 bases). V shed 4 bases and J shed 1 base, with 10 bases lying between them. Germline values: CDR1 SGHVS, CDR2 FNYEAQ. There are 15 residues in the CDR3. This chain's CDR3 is CASSSGILNTGELFF. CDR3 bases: TGTGCCAGCAGCTCAGGGATTCTGAACACCGGGGAGCTGTTTTTT.

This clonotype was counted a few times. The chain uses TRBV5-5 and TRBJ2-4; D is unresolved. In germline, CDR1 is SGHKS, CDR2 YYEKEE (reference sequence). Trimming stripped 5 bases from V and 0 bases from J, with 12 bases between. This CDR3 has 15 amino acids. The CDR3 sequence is CASSGPDLAKNIQYF. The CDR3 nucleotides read TGTGCCAGCAGTGGGCCTGACTTAGCCAAAAACATTCAGTACTTC.

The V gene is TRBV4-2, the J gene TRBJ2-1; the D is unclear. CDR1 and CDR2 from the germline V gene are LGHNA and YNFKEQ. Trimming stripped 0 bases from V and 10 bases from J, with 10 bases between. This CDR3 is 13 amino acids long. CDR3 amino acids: CASSQDLGREQFF. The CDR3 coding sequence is TGTGCCAGCAGCCAAGATCTGGGCAGGGAGCAGTTCTTC.

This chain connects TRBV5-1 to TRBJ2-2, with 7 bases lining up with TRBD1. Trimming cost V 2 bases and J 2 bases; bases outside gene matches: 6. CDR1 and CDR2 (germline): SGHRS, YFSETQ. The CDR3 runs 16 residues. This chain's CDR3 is CASSFYGTANTGELFF. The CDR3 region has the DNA TGCGCCAGCAGCTTTTACGGGACAGCAAACACCGGGGAGCTGTTTTTT.

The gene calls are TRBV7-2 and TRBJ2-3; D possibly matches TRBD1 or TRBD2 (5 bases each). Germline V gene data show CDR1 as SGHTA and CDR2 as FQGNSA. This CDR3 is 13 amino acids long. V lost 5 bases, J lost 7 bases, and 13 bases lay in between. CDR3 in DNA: TGTGCCAGCAGCCCGGGACCGACTAATACGCAGTATTTT. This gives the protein CASSPGPTNTQYF.

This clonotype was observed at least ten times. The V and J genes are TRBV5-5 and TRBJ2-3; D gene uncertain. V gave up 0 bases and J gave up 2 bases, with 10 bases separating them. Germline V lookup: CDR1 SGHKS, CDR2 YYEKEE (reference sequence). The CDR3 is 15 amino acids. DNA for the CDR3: TGTGCCAGCAGCTTGGATCCAGGAACCACAGATACGCAGTATTTT. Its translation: CASSLDPGTTDTQYF.

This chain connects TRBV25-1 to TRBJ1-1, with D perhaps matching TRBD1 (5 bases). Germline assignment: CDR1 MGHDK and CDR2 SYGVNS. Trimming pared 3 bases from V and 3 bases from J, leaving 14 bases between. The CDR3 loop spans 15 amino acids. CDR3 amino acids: CASSDQGLRDTEAFF. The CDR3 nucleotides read TGTGCCAGCAGTGATCAGGGTTTAAGGGACACTGAAGCTTTCTTT.

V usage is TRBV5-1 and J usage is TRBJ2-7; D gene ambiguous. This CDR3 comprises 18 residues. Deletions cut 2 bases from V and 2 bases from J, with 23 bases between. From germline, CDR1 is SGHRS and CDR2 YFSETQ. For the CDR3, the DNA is TGCGCCAGCAGCTTTTCTTACCGCCAGCTGGGTACGACCTACGAGCAGTACTTC. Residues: CASSFSYRQLGTTYEQYF.

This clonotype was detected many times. The CDR3 nucleotides are TGTGCCAGCAGCTTTTCCATATACAGGGGGCGCGTGTACACCGGGGAGCTGTTTTTT. Translating gives CASSFSIYRGRVYTGELFF. The V and J genes are TRBV7-2 and TRBJ2-2, with 9 bases fitting TRBD1. Germline loops: CDR1 SGHTA, CDR2 FQGNSA. The ends lost 3 bases at V and 3 bases at J; junction bases unmatched: 14. The CDR3 loop spans 19 amino acids.

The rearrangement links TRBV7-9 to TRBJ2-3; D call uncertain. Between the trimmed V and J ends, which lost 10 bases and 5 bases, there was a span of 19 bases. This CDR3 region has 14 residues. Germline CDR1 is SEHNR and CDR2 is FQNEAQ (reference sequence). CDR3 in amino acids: CANHEAQWGDTQYF. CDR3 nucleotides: TGTGCCAACCATGAGGCCCAATGGGGAGATACGCAGTATTTT.

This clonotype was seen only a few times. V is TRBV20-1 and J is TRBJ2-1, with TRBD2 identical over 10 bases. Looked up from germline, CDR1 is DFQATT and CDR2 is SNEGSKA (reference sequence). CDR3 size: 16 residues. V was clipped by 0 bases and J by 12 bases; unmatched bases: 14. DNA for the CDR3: TGCAGTGCTAGAGATCCCCTAGCGGGGGTGCCTAAGGGGCAGTTCTTC. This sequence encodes CSARDPLAGVPKGQFF.

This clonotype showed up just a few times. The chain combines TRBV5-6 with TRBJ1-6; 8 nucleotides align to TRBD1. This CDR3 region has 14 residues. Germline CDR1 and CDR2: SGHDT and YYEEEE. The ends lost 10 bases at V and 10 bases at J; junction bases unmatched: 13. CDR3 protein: CASYSRTGTSPLHF. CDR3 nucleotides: TGTGCCTCATATTCGAGGACAGGGACCTCACCCCTCCACTTT.

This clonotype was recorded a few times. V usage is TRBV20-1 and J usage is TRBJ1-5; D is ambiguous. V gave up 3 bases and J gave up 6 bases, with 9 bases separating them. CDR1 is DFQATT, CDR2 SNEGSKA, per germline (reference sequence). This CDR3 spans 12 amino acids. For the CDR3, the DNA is TGCAGTGCTAGGTCACGGTTTCAGCCCCAGCATTTT. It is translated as CSARSRFQPQHF.

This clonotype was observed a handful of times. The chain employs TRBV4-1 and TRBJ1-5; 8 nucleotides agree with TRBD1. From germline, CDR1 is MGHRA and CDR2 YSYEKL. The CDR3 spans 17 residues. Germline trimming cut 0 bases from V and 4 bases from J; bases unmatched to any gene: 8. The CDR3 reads CASSQDGGQGRNQPQHF. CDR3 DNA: TGCGCCAGCAGCCAAGATGGAGGACAGGGACGAAATCAGCCCCAGCATTTT.

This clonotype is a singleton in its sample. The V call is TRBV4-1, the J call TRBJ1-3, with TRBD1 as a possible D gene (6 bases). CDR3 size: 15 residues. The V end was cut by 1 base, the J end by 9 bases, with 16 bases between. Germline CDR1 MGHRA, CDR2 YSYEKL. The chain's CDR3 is CASSQVWDQGSTIYF. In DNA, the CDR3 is TGCGCCAGCAGCCAAGTCTGGGACCAGGGGAGCACCATATATTTT.

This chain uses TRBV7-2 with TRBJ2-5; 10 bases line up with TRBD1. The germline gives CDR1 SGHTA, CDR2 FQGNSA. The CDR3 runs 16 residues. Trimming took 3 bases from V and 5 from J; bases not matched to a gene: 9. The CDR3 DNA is TGTGCCAGCAGCTTTACCGGGACAGGGGCTTTTGAGACCCAGTACTTC. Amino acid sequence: CASSFTGTGAFETQYF.

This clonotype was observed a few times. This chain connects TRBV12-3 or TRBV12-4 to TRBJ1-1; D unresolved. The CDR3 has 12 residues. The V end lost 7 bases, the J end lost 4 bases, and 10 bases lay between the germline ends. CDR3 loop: CASKGQITEAFF. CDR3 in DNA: TGTGCCAGCAAGGGCCAAATCACTGAAGCTTTCTTT.

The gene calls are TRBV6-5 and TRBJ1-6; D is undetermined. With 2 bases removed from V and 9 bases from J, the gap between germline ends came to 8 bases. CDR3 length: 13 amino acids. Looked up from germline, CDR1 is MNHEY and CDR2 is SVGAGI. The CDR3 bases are TGTGCCAGCAGTTACGGGCCCTTTTCACCCCTCCACTTT. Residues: CASSYGPFSPLHF.

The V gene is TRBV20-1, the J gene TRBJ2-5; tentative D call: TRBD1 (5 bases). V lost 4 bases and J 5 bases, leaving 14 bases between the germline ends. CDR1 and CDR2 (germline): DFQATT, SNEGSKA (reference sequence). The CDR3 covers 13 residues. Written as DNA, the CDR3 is TGCAGTGCTACCCTAGGGGCTGTGGAGACCCAGTACTTC. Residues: CSATLGAVETQYF.

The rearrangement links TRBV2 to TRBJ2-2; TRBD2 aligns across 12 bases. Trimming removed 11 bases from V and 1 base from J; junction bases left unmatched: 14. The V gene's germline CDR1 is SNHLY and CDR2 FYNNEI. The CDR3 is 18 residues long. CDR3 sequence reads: CAFSPRTSGALNTGELFF. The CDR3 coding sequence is TGTGCCTTCAGCCCCCGGACTAGCGGGGCTTTGAACACCGGGGAGCTGTTTTTT.

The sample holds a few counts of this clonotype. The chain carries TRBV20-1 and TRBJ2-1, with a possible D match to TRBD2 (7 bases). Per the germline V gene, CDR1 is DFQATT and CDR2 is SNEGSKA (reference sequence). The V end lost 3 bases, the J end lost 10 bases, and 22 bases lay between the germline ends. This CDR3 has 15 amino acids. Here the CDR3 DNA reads TGCAGTGCTAGGGGGGTTTGGGGGGGGCAACGCGAGCAGTTCTTC. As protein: CSARGVWGGQREQFF.